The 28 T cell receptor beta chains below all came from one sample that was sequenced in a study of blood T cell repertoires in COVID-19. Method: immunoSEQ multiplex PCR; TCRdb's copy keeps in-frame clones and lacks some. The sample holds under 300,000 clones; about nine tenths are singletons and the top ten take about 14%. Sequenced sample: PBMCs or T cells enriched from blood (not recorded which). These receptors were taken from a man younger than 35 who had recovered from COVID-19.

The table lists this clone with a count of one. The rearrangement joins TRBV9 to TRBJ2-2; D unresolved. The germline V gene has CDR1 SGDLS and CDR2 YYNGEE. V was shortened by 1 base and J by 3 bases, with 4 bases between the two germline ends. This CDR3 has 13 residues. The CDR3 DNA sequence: TGTGCCAGCAGCGTATCGGACACCGGGGAGCTGTTTTTT. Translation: CASSVSDTGELFF. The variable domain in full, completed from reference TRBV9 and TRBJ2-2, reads DSGVTQTPKHLITATGQRVTLRCSPRSGDLSVYWYQQSLDQGLQFLIQYYNGEERAKGNILERFSAQQFPDLHSELNLSSLELGDSALYFCASSVSDTGELFFGEGSRLTVL.

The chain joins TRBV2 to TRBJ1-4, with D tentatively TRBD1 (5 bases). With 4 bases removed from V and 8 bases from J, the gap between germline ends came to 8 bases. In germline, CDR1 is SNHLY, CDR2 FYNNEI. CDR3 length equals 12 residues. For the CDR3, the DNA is TGTGCCAGCAGTGTGACAGTAGAAAAACTGTTTTTT. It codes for CASSVTVEKLFF.

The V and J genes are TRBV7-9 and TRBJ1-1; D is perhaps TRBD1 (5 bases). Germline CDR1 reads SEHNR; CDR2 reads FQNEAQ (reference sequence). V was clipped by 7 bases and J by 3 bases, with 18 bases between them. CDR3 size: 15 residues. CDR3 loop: CASTQNRGDDTEAFF. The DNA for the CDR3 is TGTGCCAGCACCCAAAATCGGGGGGATGACACTGAAGCTTTCTTT.

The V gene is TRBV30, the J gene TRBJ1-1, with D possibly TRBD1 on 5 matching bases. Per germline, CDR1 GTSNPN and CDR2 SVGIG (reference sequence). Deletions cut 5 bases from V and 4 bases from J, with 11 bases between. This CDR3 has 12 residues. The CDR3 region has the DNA TGTGCCTGGCGGGGGGGAGGCACTGAAGCTTTCTTT. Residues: CAWRGGGTEAFF.

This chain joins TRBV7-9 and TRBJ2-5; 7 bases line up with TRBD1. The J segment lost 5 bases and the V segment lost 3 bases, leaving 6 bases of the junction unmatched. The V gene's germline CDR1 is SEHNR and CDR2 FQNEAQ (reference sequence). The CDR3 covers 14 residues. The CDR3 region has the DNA TGTGCCAGCAGCTTCGGCAGGGGGATGGAGACCCAGTACTTC. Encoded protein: CASSFGRGMETQYF.

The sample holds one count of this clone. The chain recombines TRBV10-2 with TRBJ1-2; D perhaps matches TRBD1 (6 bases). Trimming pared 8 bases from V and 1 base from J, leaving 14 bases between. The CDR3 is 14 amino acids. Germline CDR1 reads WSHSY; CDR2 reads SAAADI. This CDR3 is CASGRDKFNYGYTF. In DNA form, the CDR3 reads TGCGCCAGCGGCCGGGACAAATTTAACTATGGCTACACCTTC.

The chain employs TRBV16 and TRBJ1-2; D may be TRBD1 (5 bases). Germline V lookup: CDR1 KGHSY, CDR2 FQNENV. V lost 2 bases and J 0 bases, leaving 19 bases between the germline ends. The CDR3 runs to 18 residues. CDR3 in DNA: TGTGCCAGCAGCCAAACCCCGACCTTCAGGGAGGCTAACTATGGCTACACCTTC. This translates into CASSQTPTFREANYGYTF.

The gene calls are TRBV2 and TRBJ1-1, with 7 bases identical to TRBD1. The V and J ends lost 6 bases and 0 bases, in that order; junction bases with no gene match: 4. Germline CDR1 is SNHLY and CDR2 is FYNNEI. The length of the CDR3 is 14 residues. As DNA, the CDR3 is TGTGCCAGCAGATTGGGACAGATGAACACTGAAGCTTTCTTT. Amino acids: CASRLGQMNTEAFF.

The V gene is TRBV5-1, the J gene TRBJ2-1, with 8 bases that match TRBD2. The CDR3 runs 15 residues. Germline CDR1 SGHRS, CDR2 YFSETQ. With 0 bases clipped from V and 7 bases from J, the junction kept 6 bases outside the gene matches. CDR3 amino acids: CASSLEVAGPNEQFF. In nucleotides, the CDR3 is TGCGCCAGCAGCTTGGAGGTAGCGGGGCCTAATGAGCAGTTCTTC.

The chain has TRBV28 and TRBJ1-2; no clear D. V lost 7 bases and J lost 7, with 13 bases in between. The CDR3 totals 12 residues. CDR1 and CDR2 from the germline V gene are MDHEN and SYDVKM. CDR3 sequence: CASNQQEAGYTF. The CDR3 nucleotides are TGTGCCAGCAACCAGCAGGAAGCTGGCTACACCTTC.

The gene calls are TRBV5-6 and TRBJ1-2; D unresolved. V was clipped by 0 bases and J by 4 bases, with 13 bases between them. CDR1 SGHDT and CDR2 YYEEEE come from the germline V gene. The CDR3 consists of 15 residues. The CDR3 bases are TGTGCCAGCAGCTTGGGAGGAACACGGATCTATGGCTACACCTTC. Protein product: CASSLGGTRIYGYTF.

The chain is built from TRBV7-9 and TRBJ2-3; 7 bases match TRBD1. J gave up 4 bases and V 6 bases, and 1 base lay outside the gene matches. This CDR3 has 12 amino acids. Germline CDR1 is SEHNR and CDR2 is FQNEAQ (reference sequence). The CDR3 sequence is CASRQGADTQYF. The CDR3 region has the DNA TGTGCCAGCAGGCAGGGGGCAGATACGCAGTATTTT.

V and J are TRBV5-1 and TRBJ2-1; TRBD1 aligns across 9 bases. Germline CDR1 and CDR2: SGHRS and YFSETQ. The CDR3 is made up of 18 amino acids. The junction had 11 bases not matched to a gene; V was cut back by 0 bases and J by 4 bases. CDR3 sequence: CASSLEGSLDRGYNEQFF. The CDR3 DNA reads TGCGCCAGCAGCTTGGAGGGGAGTTTGGACAGGGGTTACAATGAGCAGTTCTTC.

This chain's CDR3 is CATNGQGSNQPQHF. CDR3 nucleotide sequence: TGTGCCACTAACGGACAGGGTAGCAATCAGCCCCAGCATTTT. The chain carries TRBV19 and TRBJ1-5; TRBD1 aligns across 8 bases. Germline CDR1 reads LNHDA; CDR2 reads SQIVND (reference sequence). The CDR3 is 14 amino acids. V lost 10 bases and J lost 0; bases outside the gene matches: 5.

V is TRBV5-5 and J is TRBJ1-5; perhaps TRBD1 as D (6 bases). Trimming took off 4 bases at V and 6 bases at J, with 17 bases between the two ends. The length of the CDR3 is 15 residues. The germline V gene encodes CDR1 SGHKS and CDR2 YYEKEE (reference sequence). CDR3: CASSGTPAGGQPQHF. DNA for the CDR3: TGTGCCAGCAGCGGGACACCCGCGGGCGGTCAGCCCCAGCATTTT.

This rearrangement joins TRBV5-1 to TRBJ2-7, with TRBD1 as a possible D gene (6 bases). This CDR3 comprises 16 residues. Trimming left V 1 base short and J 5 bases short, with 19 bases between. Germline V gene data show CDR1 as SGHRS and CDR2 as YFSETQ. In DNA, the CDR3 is TGCGCCAGCAGCTTGACGGGACAAGGGTTTTTTGACGAGCAGTACTTC. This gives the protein CASSLTGQGFFDEQYF.

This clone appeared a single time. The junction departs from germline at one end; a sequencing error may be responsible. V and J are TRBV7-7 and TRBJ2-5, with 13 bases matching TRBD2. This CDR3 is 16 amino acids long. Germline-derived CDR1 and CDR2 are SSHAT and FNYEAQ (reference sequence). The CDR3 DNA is TGTGCTAGCAGCTTAGATTGGGGACTAGCGGGGGAGACCCAGTACTTC. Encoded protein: CASSLDWGLAGETQYF.

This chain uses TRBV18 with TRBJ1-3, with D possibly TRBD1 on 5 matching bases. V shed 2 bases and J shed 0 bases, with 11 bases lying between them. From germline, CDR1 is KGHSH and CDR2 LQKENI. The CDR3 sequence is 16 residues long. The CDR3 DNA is TGTGCCAGCTCACCAATGACAGCGAACTCTGGAAACACCATATATTTT. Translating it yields CASSPMTANSGNTIYF.

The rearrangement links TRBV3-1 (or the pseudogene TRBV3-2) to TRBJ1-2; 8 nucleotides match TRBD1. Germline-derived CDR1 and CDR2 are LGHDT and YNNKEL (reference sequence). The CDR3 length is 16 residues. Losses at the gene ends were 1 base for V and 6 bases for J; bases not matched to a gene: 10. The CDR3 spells CASSQGTGKQFHGYTF. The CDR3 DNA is TGTGCCAGCAGCCAAGGGACAGGGAAACAGTTCCATGGCTACACCTTC.

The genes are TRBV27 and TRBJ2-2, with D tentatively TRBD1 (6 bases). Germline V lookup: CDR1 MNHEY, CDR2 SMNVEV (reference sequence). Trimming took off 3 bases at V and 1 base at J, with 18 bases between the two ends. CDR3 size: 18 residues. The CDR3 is CASSLRRGARGNTGELFF. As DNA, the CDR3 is TGTGCCAGCAGTTTGAGGAGAGGGGCCAGGGGGAACACCGGGGAGCTGTTTTTT.

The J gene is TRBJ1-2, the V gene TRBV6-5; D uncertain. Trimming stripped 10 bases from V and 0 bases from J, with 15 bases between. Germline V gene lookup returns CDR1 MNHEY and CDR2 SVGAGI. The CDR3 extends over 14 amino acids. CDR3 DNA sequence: TGTGCCACCGGCGCCACGGGAGCTAACTATGGCTACACCTTC. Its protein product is CATGATGANYGYTF.

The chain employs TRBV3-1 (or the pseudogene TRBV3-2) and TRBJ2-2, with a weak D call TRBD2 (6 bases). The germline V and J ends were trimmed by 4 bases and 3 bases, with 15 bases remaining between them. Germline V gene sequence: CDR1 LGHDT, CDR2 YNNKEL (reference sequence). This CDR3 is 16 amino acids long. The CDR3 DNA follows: TGTGCCAGCAGCCCCTACCTGGGACTTTACACCGGGGAGCTGTTTTTT. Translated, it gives CASSPYLGLYTGELFF.

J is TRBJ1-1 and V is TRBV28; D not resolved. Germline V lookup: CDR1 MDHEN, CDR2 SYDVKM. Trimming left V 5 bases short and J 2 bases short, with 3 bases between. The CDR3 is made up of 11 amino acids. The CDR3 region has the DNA TGTGCCAGCAGTCCTAACACTGAAGCTTTCTTT. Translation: CASSPNTEAFF.

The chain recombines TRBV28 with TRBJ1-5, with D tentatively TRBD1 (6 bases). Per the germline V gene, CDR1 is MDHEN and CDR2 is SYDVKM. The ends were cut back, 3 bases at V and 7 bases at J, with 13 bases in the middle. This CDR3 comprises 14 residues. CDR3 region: CASSFGTGKQPQHF. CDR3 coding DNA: TGTGCCAGCAGTTTTGGAACAGGGAAACAGCCCCAGCATTTT.

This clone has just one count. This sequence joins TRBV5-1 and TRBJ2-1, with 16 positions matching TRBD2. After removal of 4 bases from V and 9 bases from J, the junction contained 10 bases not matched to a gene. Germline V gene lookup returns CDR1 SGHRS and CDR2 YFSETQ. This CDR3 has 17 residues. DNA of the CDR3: TGCGCCAGCAGCGGCAACCCGGGACTAGCGGGAGGGCCTGAGCAGTTCTTC. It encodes CASSGNPGLAGGPEQFF.

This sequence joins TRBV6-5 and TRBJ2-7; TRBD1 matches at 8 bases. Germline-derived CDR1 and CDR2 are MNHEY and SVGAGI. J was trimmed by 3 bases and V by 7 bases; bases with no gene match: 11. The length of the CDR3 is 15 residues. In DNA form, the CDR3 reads TGTGCCAGCACTAGGGACAGGCCCTCTATCTACGAGCAGTACTTC. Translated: CASTRDRPSIYEQYF.

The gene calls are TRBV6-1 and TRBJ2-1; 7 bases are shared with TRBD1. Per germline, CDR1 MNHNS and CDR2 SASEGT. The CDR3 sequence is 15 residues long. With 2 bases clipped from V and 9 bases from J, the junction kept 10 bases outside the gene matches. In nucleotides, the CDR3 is TGTGCCAGCAGTGAATATCTGACAGGGAAACCTGAGCAGTTCTTC. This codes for CASSEYLTGKPEQFF.

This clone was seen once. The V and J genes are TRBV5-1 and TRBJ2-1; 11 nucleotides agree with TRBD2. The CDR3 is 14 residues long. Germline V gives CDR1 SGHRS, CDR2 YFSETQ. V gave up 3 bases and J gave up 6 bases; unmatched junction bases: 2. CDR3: CASSSGTSGNEQFF. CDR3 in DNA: TGCGCCAGCAGCTCCGGGACTAGCGGCAATGAGCAGTTCTTC.